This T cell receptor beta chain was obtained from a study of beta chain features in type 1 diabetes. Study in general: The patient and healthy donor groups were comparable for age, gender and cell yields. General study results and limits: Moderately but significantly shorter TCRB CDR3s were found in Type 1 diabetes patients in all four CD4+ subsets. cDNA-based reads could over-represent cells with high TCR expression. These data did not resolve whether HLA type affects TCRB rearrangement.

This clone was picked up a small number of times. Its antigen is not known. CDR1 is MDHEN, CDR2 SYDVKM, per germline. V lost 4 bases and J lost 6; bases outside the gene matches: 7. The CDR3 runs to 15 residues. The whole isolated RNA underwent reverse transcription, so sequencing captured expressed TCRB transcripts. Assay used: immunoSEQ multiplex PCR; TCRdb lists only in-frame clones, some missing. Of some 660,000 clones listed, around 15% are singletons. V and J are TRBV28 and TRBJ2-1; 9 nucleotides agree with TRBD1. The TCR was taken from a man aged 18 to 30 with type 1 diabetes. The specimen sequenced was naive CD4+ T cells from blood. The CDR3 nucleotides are TGTGCCAGCAGTTCGTCCGGGACAGGGACCAATGAGCAGTTCTTC. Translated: CASSSSGTGTNEQFF.